This T cell receptor beta chain emerged from a study of blood T cell repertoires in COVID-19. At the level of the study: The United States, Italy and Spain supplied acute and convalescent COVID-19 samples. T cells, B-cell-depleted T cells, or PBMCs provided the cDNA or gDNA that served as material.

V shed 3 bases and J shed 6 bases, with 15 bases lying between them. The germline V gene encodes CDR1 MNHEY and CDR2 SMNVEV (reference sequence). The CDR3 length is 14 residues. Study processing details: For nucleated cells, counts were estimated from reference gene primer amplification. Clones were sequenced by immunoSEQ multiplex PCR, and TCRdb holds only the in-frame ones, with some missing. The V and J calls and clone size are taken from that table; D and trimming were inferred from the DNA. The sample lists 150,000 or so clones; about four fifths were seen once. The chain uses TRBV27 and TRBJ2-7; D possibly corresponds to TRBD1 (6 bases). Sequencing was performed on peripheral blood. This receptor was obtained from a man in his fifties or sixties with active or convalescent COVID-19. As DNA, the CDR3 is TGTGCCAGCAGTTTCATACAGGGTTTATCCGAGCAGTACTTC. This gives the protein CASSFIQGLSEQYF.